The 5 T cell receptor beta chains below all came from one sample that was sequenced in a study of blood T cell repertoires in COVID-19. TCRdb keeps only in-frame clones here, not all; method: immunoSEQ multiplex PCR. This table has some 300,000 clones, 70% to 90% appearing once. The specimen sequenced was peripheral blood. All receptors derive from a woman aged 70-85 years with COVID-19, enrolled during active disease.

This clone is a singleton in its sample. The rearrangement links TRBV10-3 to TRBJ2-1, with D perhaps TRBD2 (6 bases). This CDR3 region has 13 residues. Trimming left V 7 bases short and J 4 bases short, with 11 bases between. Germline V gene lookup returns CDR1 ENHRY and CDR2 SYGVKD. The CDR3 is CAIKEREYNEQFF. The DNA for the CDR3 is TGTGCCATCAAAGAACGGGAGTACAATGAGCAGTTCTTC.

The J gene is TRBJ2-1, the V gene TRBV2; the match to TRBD2 covers 12 bases. Germline V lookup: CDR1 SNHLY, CDR2 FYNNEI. J lost 6 bases, V lost 8 bases, and 8 bases had no gene match. The CDR3 is made up of 15 amino acids. CDR3 sequence (DNA): TGTGCCAGCGTACGACTAGCGGGGGACGGCAATGAGCAGTTCTTC. This sequence encodes CASVRLAGDGNEQFF.

This chain joins TRBV7-9 and TRBJ1-2, with 7 bases aligning to TRBD1. Germline values: CDR1 SEHNR, CDR2 FQNEAQ (reference sequence). The CDR3 is 13 amino acids. Germline trimming cut 5 bases from V and 4 bases from J; bases unmatched to any gene: 4. CDR3 bases: TGTGCCAGCAGCCCCGGGACAGTCTATGGCTACACCTTC. Its protein product is CASSPGTVYGYTF.

The sample holds a few counts of this clone. The chain joins TRBV2 to TRBJ1-3; D is perhaps TRBD1 (5 bases). Trimming shortened V by 6 bases and J by 2 bases, and 8 bases separated the two germline ends. CDR3 length: 13 amino acids. Germline V gene sequence: CDR1 SNHLY, CDR2 FYNNEI. This CDR3 is CASRKTAGNTIYF. CDR3 sequence (DNA): TGTGCCAGCAGAAAGACAGCTGGAAACACCATATATTTT.

This chain joins TRBV5-1 and TRBJ2-1; D perhaps matches TRBD2 (6 bases). V dropped 0 bases and J dropped 8 bases, with 12 bases sitting between them. The CDR3 loop spans 14 amino acids. Germline CDR1 is SGHRS and CDR2 is YFSETQ. CDR3 sequence: CASSLGFGGHEQFF. CDR3 DNA sequence: TGCGCCAGCAGCTTGGGATTTGGAGGGCATGAGCAGTTCTTC.